Sequencing of this T cell receptor (beta chain) was carried out in a study of T cell responses to AZD1222 COVID-19 vaccine. The CDR3 length is 13 residues. Germline V gene data show CDR1 as MNHEY and CDR2 as SMNVEV (reference sequence). With 8 bases removed from V and 2 bases from J, the gap between germline ends came to 10 bases. Study-wide findings and caveats: White British people made up most donors, females outnumbered males, and clonal diversity was possibly underestimated. Only 6 or 7 AZD1222 recipients tested seropositive at baseline.

Produced via immunoSEQ multiplex PCR; TCRdb's table is partial and in-frame only. The sample lists around 160,000 clones; 80% to 95% were seen once. This clone has just one count. Its target is not known. This TCR was sampled from an adult in good health. The chain joins TRBV27 to TRBJ1-5, with D perhaps TRBD1 (5 bases). The sequences come from peripheral blood, collected on day 0 of MenACWY control vaccination. The CDR3, as DNA: TGTGCCAGCTCCAGGGTGGGCAATCAGCCCCAGCATTTT. This translates into CASSRVGNQPQHF.